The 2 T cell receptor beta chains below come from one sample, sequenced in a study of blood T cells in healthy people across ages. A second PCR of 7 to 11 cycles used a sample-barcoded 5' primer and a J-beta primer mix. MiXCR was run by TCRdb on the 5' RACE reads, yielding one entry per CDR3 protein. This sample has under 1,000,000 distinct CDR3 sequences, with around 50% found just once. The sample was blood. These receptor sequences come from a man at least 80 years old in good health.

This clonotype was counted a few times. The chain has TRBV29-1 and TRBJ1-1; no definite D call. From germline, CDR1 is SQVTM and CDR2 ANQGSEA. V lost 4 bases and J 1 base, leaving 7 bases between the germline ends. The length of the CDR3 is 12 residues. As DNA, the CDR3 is TGCAGCGTTGGGTTTTCGAACACTGAAGCTTTCTTT. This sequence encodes CSVGFSNTEAFF.

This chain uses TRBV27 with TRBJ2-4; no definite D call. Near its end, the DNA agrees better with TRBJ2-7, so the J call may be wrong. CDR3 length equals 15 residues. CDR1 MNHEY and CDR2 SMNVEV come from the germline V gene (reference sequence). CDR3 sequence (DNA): TGTGCCAGCAGTCCCACTCTGCTACGGACGAGCGAGCAGTACTTC. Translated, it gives CASSPTLLRTSEQYF.